These 2 T cell receptor beta chains were sequenced from one sample in a study of human T cells and chemical hapten exposure. The time point denotes: healthy volunteer bleed at 2 weeks. Unfractionated whole blood yielded the extracted total RNA. MiXCR was run by TCRdb on the RACE reads, yielding one entry per CDR3 protein. The sample yields 80,000 to 100,000 distinct CDR3 sequences, about 8.8% seen once. Material: whole blood. The receptors were gathered from a female donor in good health. Some clones in this sample may be carry-over from other donors' samples.

This clonotype was seen ten or more times. The chain joins TRBV9 to TRBJ2-5, with a possible D match to TRBD1 (5 bases). Germline CDR1 SGDLS, CDR2 YYNGEE. V gave up 0 bases and J gave up 5 bases, with 8 bases separating them. The CDR3 is 13 amino acids. DNA for the CDR3: TGTGCCAGCAGCGTAGCTCAGGGTGAGACCCAGTACTTC. It is translated as CASSVAQGETQYF.

This clonotype showed up many times. The J gene is TRBJ2-5, the V gene TRBV7-3; TRBD2 is a possible D gene (6 bases). V lost 3 bases, J lost 2 bases, and 13 bases lay in between. The CDR3 consists of 15 residues. Germline assignment: CDR1 SGHTA and CDR2 FQGTGA. This CDR3 reads CASSLSYGGQETQYF. CDR3 in DNA: TGTGCCAGCAGCTTGAGTTACGGGGGTCAAGAGACCCAGTACTTC.